The source of this T cell receptor beta chain is a study of CXCR3-negative and CXCR3-positive naive CD8 T cells. Findings of the study overall: Across naive subsets, surface CD5 expression was comparable, and TCR strength was inferred from properties of the TRB CDR3. TRB CDR3s were more hydrophobic in CXCR3-positive than in CXCR3-negative naive cells. With CXCR3 expression partially decreased after cryopreservation, most assays relied on fresh PBMCs.

UMI-tagged TRB cDNA libraries were built via 5' RACE. TCRdb re-called the 5' RACE reads and catalogs CDR3 proteins one per entry, DNA excluded. The sample has about 51,000 distinct CDR3 sequences, and its top ten clones hold about 0.5%. The CDR3 covers 12 residues. Germline lookup yields CDR1 LGHNA and CDR2 YSLEER. Naive CD8+ T cells showed a CD45RO-CCR7+CD27+CD95- phenotype. For this clonotype: What it binds is unknown.

The chain joins TRBV4-3 to TRBJ2-2. The sequence came from a human donor in good health. Some clones in this sample may be carry-over from other donors' samples. The source material was naive CXCR3+ CD8+ T cells from blood. Noted subset: CD45RO-CCR7+CD27+CD95- naive CD8+ T cells expressing CXCR3 (TNR3+). The CDR3 reads CASSQDTGELFF.